The 18 T cell receptor beta chains presented below share a single source sample, sequenced in a study of T cell responses to AZD1222 COVID-19 vaccine. Repertoires were generated with immunoSEQ multiplex PCR, while TCRdb's copy carries only in-frame clones and drops some. The table includes about 110,000 clones, approximately 87% detected once. The specimen was peripheral blood, collected on day 0 of AZD1222 vaccination. These receptors were collected from an adult in good health.

This clone occurred once. This chain connects TRBV7-8 to TRBJ2-7, with D maybe TRBD2 (6 bases). Germline CDR1 SGHVS, CDR2 FQNEAQ. V was cut by 2 bases and J by 5 bases, with 10 bases left in between. This CDR3 is built from 13 residues. The CDR3 DNA sequence: TGTGCCAGCAGCTTAACGGGAGATAACGAGCAGTACTTC. It specifies CASSLTGDNEQYF.

This clone came up a few times. The gene calls are TRBV6-1 and TRBJ1-1; D remains ambiguous. V was shortened by 2 bases and J by 4 bases, with 8 bases between the two germline ends. Germline V gene lookup returns CDR1 MNHNS and CDR2 SASEGT. CDR3 size: 13 residues. The CDR3 protein is CASSERTATEAFF. The CDR3 coding sequence is TGTGCCAGCAGTGAAAGGACGGCCACTGAAGCTTTCTTT.

The chain carries TRBV6-6 and TRBJ2-7; TRBD2 matches at 10 bases. V lost 0 bases to trimming and J lost 9 bases; unmatched junction nucleotides: 2. Looked up from germline, CDR1 is MNHNY and CDR2 is SVGAGI (reference sequence). There are 13 residues in the CDR3. The CDR3 nucleotides are TGTGCCAGCAGTTACTCGACTAGCGGGTGGCAGTACTTC. This sequence encodes CASSYSTSGWQYF.

This sequence joins TRBV7-9 and TRBJ2-3; tentatively, D is TRBD1 (6 bases). V was pared by 5 bases and J by 4 bases, with 16 bases between. The CDR3 length is 15 residues. CDR1 is SEHNR, CDR2 FQNEAQ, per germline (reference sequence). This CDR3 reads CASSPGAGNADTQYF. CDR3 sequence (DNA): TGTGCCAGCAGCCCAGGGGCGGGCAATGCAGATACGCAGTATTTT.

The chain uses TRBV29-1 and TRBJ2-1, with D unclear. The germline V and J ends were trimmed by 6 bases and 10 bases, with 16 bases remaining between them. This CDR3 is 12 amino acids long. Germline assignment: CDR1 SQVTM and CDR2 ANQGSEA. CDR3 coding DNA: TGCAGCGTGGAACTTGACAACGGAGAGCAGTTCTTC. It translates to CSVELDNGEQFF.

The J gene is TRBJ2-3, the V gene TRBV25-1, with D maybe TRBD2 (5 bases). Trimming shortened V by 4 bases and J by 2 bases, and 10 bases separated the two germline ends. Germline V CDR1 and CDR2: MGHDK, SYGVNS. The CDR3 consists of 14 residues. The CDR3 nucleotides read TGTGCCAGCAGTGTAGCGTCCCTCACAGATACGCAGTATTTT. It translates to CASSVASLTDTQYF.

V gene TRBV27 combines with J gene TRBJ2-1; TRBD2 aligns across 9 bases. V shed 6 bases, J shed 5 bases, and the junction held 5 bases outside the gene matches. The CDR3 contains 14 residues. The germline V gene has CDR1 MNHEY and CDR2 SMNVEV (reference sequence). In nucleotides, the CDR3 is TGTGCCAGCAGCCTAGCGGGGTCCGACAATGAGCAGTTCTTC. Its protein product is CASSLAGSDNEQFF.

The rearrangement links TRBV6-2 or TRBV6-3 to TRBJ2-1; 13 nucleotides align to TRBD2. Germline V gene data show CDR1 as MNHEY and CDR2 as SVGEGT. V lost 2 bases and J lost 5; bases outside the gene matches: 15. CDR3 length equals 20 residues. CDR3 loop: CASSYPLGRTSGGPDNEQFF. CDR3 in DNA: TGTGCCAGCAGTTACCCACTAGGACGGACTAGCGGGGGCCCTGACAATGAGCAGTTCTTC.

This chain joins TRBV11-2 and TRBJ1-2; maybe TRBD1 (5 bases). Between the trimmed V and J ends, which lost 2 bases and 0 bases, there was a span of 10 bases. This CDR3 has 15 residues. CDR1 SGHAT and CDR2 FQNNGV come from the germline V gene. CDR3 protein: CASSLLAGTNYGYTF. CDR3 DNA: TGTGCCAGCAGCTTACTGGCAGGGACTAACTATGGCTACACCTTC.

This clone has just one count. The chain uses TRBV2 and TRBJ2-3, with 10 bases aligning to TRBD2. This CDR3 region has 16 residues. Germline CDR1 is SNHLY and CDR2 is FYNNEI. The trim removed 8 bases at V and 1 base at J, leaving 9 bases unmatched. The CDR3 DNA reads as TGTGCCAGCGAAGGGAAGACTAGCGGGCGCACAGATACGCAGTATTTT. Its protein is CASEGKTSGRTDTQYF.

The rearrangement links TRBV19 to TRBJ1-1, with a weak D call TRBD1 (6 bases). The CDR3 runs to 15 residues. The V end was cut by 3 bases, the J end by 4 bases, with 15 bases between. The germline gives CDR1 LNHDA, CDR2 SQIVND (reference sequence). CDR3 sequence: CASSIRAGVVTEAFF. The DNA of the CDR3 is TGTGCCAGTAGTATCAGGGCAGGGGTGGTCACTGAAGCTTTCTTT.

This chain links TRBV6-1 with TRBJ2-5; D ambiguous. Trimming took off 0 bases at V and 5 bases at J, with 13 bases between the two ends. From germline, CDR1 is MNHNS and CDR2 SASEGT. The CDR3 is 15 residues long. Here the CDR3 DNA reads TGTGCCAGCAGTGAAGCTCCAGGTTATGGGGAGACCCAGTACTTC. Amino acids: CASSEAPGYGETQYF.

The genes are TRBV24-1 and TRBJ2-1; perhaps TRBD2 as D (6 bases). Germline lookup yields CDR1 KGHDR and CDR2 SFDVKD. The CDR3 spans 15 residues. The V end was cut by 0 bases, the J end by 8 bases, with 13 bases between. In DNA, the CDR3 is TGTGCCACCAGTGATTTGGGCCTTGCGGGATATGAGCAGTTCTTC. Translating gives CATSDLGLAGYEQFF.

The chain uses TRBV6-2 or TRBV6-3 and TRBJ1-6, with 7 bases matching TRBD1. This CDR3 is built from 14 residues. Germline lookup yields CDR1 MNHEY and CDR2 SVGEGT. The trim removed 2 bases at V and 10 bases at J, leaving 5 bases unmatched. CDR3 nucleotide sequence: TGTGCCAGCAGTTACCCACAGGGGACCTCACCCCTCCACTTT. It specifies CASSYPQGTSPLHF.

The chain couples TRBV6-1 to TRBJ1-1; 9 bases fit TRBD1. This CDR3 has 15 residues. Germline CDR1 reads MNHNS; CDR2 reads SASEGT. J lost 11 bases, V lost 0 bases, and 10 bases had no gene match. CDR3 sequence reads: CASSEATDGTGSAFF. In nucleotides, the CDR3 is TGTGCCAGCAGTGAAGCCACCGACGGGACAGGGAGTGCTTTCTTT.

The chain is built from TRBV7-9 and TRBJ2-7; D gene ambiguous. Trimming took 5 bases from V and 3 from J, leaving 8 bases between them. CDR3 length: 12 residues. Germline V gene data show CDR1 as SEHNR and CDR2 as FQNEAQ (reference sequence). The DNA for the CDR3 is TGTGCCAGCAGCCTAGTCTTCTACGAGCAGTACTTC. It encodes CASSLVFYEQYF.

CDR3 in amino acids: CASSPGLAGLSYEQYF. CDR3 coding DNA: TGTGCCAGCAGCCCGGGACTAGCGGGCCTATCCTACGAGCAGTACTTC. The chain joins TRBV7-2 to TRBJ2-7; 12 bases fit TRBD2. Looked up from germline, CDR1 is SGHTA and CDR2 is FQGNSA. The CDR3 is 16 amino acids. V shed 5 bases and J 1 base; nucleotides not matched to a gene: 6.

This clone showed up just a few times. This rearrangement joins TRBV27 to TRBJ2-7; no clear D. V lost 4 bases and J 0 bases, leaving 4 bases between the germline ends. The CDR3 has 12 residues. The germline CDR1 and CDR2 sequences are MNHEY and SMNVEV (reference sequence). The CDR3 region has the DNA TGTGCCAGCAGTTCGAGCTCCTACGAGCAGTACTTC. Translating it yields CASSSSSYEQYF.